The clone carrying this TCR beta chain occurred a few times. Its specificity is unknown. Unique molecular identifiers were incorporated during preparation of the TCRbeta library. TCRdb reprocessed the PCR reads via MiXCR and lists one record per CDR3 protein. The sample contains some 200,000 distinct CDR3 sequences, under 13% of which appear only once. The sample originates from a study of T-cell reconstitution after alpha-beta-depleted transplantation in children. Germline V gene sequence: CDR1 LNHDA, CDR2 SQIVND (reference sequence). The CDR3 totals 13 residues. Trimming left V 1 base short and J 6 bases short, with 6 bases between. Findings of the study overall: The origin of alpha-beta T cells about two months after transplant was reportedly several hundred expanded graft clones. In some patients, recipient T cells and intrathymic progenitors surviving conditioning explained high day-60 diversity. T cells produced anew were the main source of T-cell counts and diversity one year after transplant.

The TCR originated in a child in the first two years of life with acute myeloid leukemia, due to receive a stem cell transplant. The chain combines TRBV19 with TRBJ2-2, with unresolved D. The source material was PBMCs, sampled before TCRalphabeta/CD19-depleted stem cell transplant. The CDR3 region has the DNA TGTGCCAGTAGTATAGGGTCCGCCGGGGAGCTGTTTTTT. Amino acid sequence: CASSIGSAGELFF. The whole variable domain, remainder taken from reference TRBV19 and TRBJ2-2, is DGGITQSPKYLFRKEGQNVTLSCEQNLNHDAMYWYRQDPGQGLRLIYYSQIVNDFQKGDIAEGYSVSREKKESFPLTVTSAQKNPTAFYLCASSIGSAGELFFGEGSRLTVL.